This T cell receptor beta chain was sequenced for a study of long-term antiretroviral therapy in people with HIV. Across the study: About a decade before 2015, the earliest samples were taken when ART was typically delayed.

Run at survey level, the immunoSEQ assay was version v3.0. Repertoires were generated with immunoSEQ multiplex PCR, while TCRdb's copy carries only in-frame clones and drops some. The sample has around 33,000 clones; roughly four fifths are singletons. The length of the CDR3 is 14 residues. Losses at the gene ends were 6 bases for V and 0 bases for J; bases not matched to a gene: 2. In germline, CDR1 is SGDLS, CDR2 YYNGEE. Each participant with HIV received care in the United States. The chain has TRBV9 and TRBJ2-3; 9 bases are shared with TRBD2. The clonotype comes from a man between 18 and 35 years old with HIV. The sample in question was unsorted PBMCs, obtained 0.3 years after starting antiretroviral therapy. The CDR3 DNA is TGTGCCAGCACGACTAGCGGTAGCACAGATACGCAGTATTTT. Amino acid sequence: CASTTSGSTDTQYF.